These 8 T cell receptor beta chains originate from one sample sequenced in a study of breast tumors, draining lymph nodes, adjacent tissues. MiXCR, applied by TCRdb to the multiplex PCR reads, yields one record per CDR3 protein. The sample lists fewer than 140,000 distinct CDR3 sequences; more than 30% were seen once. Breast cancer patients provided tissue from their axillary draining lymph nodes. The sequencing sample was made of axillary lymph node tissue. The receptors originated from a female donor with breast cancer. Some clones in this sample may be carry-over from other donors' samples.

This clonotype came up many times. CDR3 nucleotide sequence: TGTGCCAGCAGCTTGGTGGGACAGGGCTCCTACAATGAGCAGTTCTTC. Its protein product is CASSLVGQGSYNEQFF. The chain couples TRBV5-5 to TRBJ2-1, with 9 bases lining up with TRBD1. Trimming took 0 bases from V and 0 from J; bases not matched to a gene: 1. The CDR3 covers 16 residues. Germline values: CDR1 SGHKS, CDR2 YYEKEE (reference sequence).

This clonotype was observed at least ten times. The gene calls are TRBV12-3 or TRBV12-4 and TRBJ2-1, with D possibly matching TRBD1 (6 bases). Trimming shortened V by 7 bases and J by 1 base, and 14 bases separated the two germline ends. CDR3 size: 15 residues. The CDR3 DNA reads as TGTGCCAGCACCTCCGGGACACCTTCCTACAATGAGCAGTTCTTC. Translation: CASTSGTPSYNEQFF.

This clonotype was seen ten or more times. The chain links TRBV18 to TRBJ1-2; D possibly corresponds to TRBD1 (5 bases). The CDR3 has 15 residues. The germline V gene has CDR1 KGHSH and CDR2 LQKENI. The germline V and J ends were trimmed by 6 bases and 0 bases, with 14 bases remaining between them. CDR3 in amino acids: CASSPGAGTNYGYTF. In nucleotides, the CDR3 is TGTGCCAGCTCCCCTGGGGCCGGAACTAACTATGGCTACACCTTC. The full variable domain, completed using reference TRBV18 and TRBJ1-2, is NAGVMQNPRHLVRRRGQEARLRCSPMKGHSHVYWYRQLPEEGLKFMVYLQKENIIDESGMPKERFSAEFPKEGPSILRIQQVVRGDSAAYFCASSPGAGTNYGYTFGSGTRLTVV.

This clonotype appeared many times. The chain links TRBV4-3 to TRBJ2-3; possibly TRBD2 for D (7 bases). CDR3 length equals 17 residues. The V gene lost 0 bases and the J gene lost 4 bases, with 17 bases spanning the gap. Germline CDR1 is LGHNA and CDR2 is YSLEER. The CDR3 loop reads CASSQEASGGASDTQYF. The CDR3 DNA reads TGCGCCAGCAGCCAAGAGGCAAGTGGGGGGGCATCAGATACGCAGTATTTT.

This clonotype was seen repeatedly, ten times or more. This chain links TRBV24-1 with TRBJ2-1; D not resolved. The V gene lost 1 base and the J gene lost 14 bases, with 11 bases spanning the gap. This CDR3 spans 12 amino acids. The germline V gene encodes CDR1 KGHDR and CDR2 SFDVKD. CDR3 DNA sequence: TGTGCCACCAGTGATTTTGGAAATCATGAGTTCTTC. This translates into CATSDFGNHEFF.

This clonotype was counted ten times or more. The CDR3 DNA follows: TGTGCCAGCAGTTTAGGGGGATTCCCCTTAGATCAGCCCCAGCATTTT. This encodes CASSLGGFPLDQPQHF. The chain combines TRBV28 with TRBJ1-5, with D possibly matching TRBD1 (5 bases). The CDR3 is 16 residues long. V was pared by 2 bases and J by 5 bases, with 16 bases between. Germline CDR1 reads MDHEN; CDR2 reads SYDVKM.

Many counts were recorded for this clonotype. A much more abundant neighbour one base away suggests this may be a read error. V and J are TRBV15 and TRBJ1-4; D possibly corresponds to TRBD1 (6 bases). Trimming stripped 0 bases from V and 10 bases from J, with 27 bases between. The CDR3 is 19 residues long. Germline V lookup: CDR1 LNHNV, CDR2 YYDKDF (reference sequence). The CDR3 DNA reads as TGTGCCACCAGCAGAGATCGGAGCCGGGGGGCCGGTCTCGGAGTAAAACTGTTTTTT. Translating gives CATSRDRSRGAGLGVKLFF.

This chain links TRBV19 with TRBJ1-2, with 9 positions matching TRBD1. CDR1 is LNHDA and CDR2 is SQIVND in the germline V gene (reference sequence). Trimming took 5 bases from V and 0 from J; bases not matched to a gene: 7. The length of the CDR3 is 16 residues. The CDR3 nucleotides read TGTGCCAGTAGTTCTCCGGGACAGGGACCTAACTATGGCTACACCTTC. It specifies CASSSPGQGPNYGYTF.